The sequence of this T cell receptor (beta chain) was determined in a study of T cell changes during pregnancy in multiple sclerosis. This table comes from immunoSEQ multiplex PCR, and its TCRdb copy is limited to in-frame clones, with some not included. Counted here are some 64,000 clones, 80% to 95% occurring once; the ten biggest clones make up around 2.3%. CDR3 length: 14 amino acids. Per germline, CDR1 SGHNT and CDR2 YYREEE (reference sequence). After removal of 5 bases from V and 4 bases from J, the junction contained 6 bases not matched to a gene. The specimen comprised peripheral blood, sampled in the first trimester of pregnancy. The rearrangement joins TRBV5-4 to TRBJ1-1; 9 positions agree with TRBD1. This clonotype was sampled from a female donor with multiple sclerosis, enrolled in a pregnancy study. As DNA, the CDR3 is TGTGCCAGCAGTCCTGCGACAGGGGGCACTGAAGCTTTCTTT. Its protein is CASSPATGGTEAFF.